This record concerns one TCR beta chain sequence. This sample is drawn from a study of blood T cell repertoires in COVID-19. Across the study: In each case, the material was cDNA or gDNA derived from T cells, B-cell-depleted T cells, or PBMCs.

The CDR3 is made up of 14 amino acids. The V gene's germline CDR1 is MNHEY and CDR2 SVGAGI. V lost 5 bases to trimming and J lost 1 base, with 9 bases between them. Here immunoSEQ multiplex PCR was the method, and the copy in TCRdb shows in-frame clones only, minus some. This sample has roughly 200,000 clones; around 90% occur once, and the top ten carry 1.5%. The sample consisted of peripheral blood. The chain links TRBV6-5 to TRBJ1-3; perhaps TRBD1 as D (5 bases). The receptor's source is a man between 18 and 29 years old with active or convalescent COVID-19. In DNA form, the CDR3 reads TGTGCCAGCAGTCCAGGGCAATCTGGAAACACCATATATTTT. This gives the protein CASSPGQSGNTIYF.